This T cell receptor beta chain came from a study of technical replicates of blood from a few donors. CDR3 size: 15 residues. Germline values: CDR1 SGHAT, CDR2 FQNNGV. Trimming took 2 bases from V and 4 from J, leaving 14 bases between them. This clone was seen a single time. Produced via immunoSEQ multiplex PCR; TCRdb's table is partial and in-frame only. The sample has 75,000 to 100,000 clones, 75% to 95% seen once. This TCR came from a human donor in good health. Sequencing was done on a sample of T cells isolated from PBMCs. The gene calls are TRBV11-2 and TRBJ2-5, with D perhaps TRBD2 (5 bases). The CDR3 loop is CASSLRPGIRETQYF. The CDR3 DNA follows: TGTGCCAGCAGCTTACGACCCGGGATAAGAGAGACCCAGTACTTC. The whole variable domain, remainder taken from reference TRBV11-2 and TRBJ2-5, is EAGVAQSPRYKIIEKRQSVAFWCNPISGHATLYWYQQILGQGPKLLIQFQNNGVVDDSQLPKDRFSAERLKGVDSTLKIQPAKLEDSAVYLCASSLRPGIRETQYFGPGTRLLVL.